The 13 T cell receptor beta chains given below trace back to one sample, sequenced in a study of blood T cell repertoires in COVID-19. The method was immunoSEQ multiplex PCR; TCRdb's version includes in-frame clones alone and lacks a portion of them. The sample includes hundreds of thousands of clones, 70% to 90% of them seen just once. The specimen sequenced was PBMCs or T cells enriched from blood (not recorded which). These receptors were collected from a woman in her 40s with acute COVID-19.

J is TRBJ2-6 and V is TRBV28; D is undetermined. The germline V and J ends were trimmed by 3 bases and 3 bases, with 12 bases remaining between them. CDR3 length equals 16 residues. Germline V gives CDR1 MDHEN, CDR2 SYDVKM. CDR3 coding DNA: TGTGCCAGCAGTTTGAATGGAGTGGGTGGGGCCAACGTCCTGACTTTC. Its translation is CASSLNGVGGANVLTF.

This clone came up a few times. V gene TRBV14 combines with J gene TRBJ2-3; 8 positions match TRBD2. Germline V gene data show CDR1 as SGHDN and CDR2 as FVKESK. The CDR3 has 15 amino acids. V lost 4 bases, J lost 2 bases, and 5 bases stayed unmatched. The CDR3 DNA is TGTGCCAGCAGCCGGGTAGCGGGGTTCACAGATACGCAGTATTTT. As protein: CASSRVAGFTDTQYF.

This clone was seen a few times. The chain uses TRBV4-3 and TRBJ2-3; 12 bases agree with TRBD2. Looked up from germline, CDR1 is LGHNA and CDR2 is YSLEER. The CDR3 extends over 16 amino acids. V shed 7 bases and J 0 bases; nucleotides not matched to a gene: 5. CDR3 sequence: CASKSSGRASTDTQYF. CDR3 DNA sequence: TGCGCCAGCAAGTCTAGCGGGAGGGCGAGCACAGATACGCAGTATTTT.

The chain uses TRBV7-9 and TRBJ2-5; 7 bases align to TRBD2. With 3 bases clipped from V and 7 bases from J, the junction kept 11 bases outside the gene matches. Germline CDR1 is SEHNR and CDR2 is FQNEAQ (reference sequence). This CDR3 region has 15 residues. This chain's CDR3 is CASSFGGVTPGTQYF. The DNA of the CDR3 is TGTGCCAGCAGCTTTGGGGGGGTAACCCCGGGGACCCAGTACTTC.

There are a few counts of this clone. The V and J genes are TRBV7-8 and TRBJ1-6; 8 positions match TRBD1. Per the germline V gene, CDR1 is SGHVS and CDR2 is FQNEAQ. The length of the CDR3 is 17 residues. V dropped 5 bases and J dropped 5; count of bases not matched to a gene: 11. The CDR3 spells CASSRSSGGDNNSPLHF. The CDR3 bases are TGTGCCAGCAGCCGTAGTTCAGGGGGCGATAATAATTCACCCCTCCACTTT.

This rearrangement joins TRBV29-1 to TRBJ2-7, with D possibly matching TRBD1 (6 bases). Germline lookup yields CDR1 SQVTM and CDR2 ANQGSEA. This CDR3 is built from 11 residues. Trimming left V 5 bases short and J 4 bases short, with 9 bases between. CDR3 in DNA: TGCAGCGTTATACAGGGTTACGAGCAGTACTTC. Protein: CSVIQGYEQYF.

The V gene is TRBV28, the J gene TRBJ2-2; TRBD2 matches at 12 bases. The CDR3 is 16 amino acids. Germline assignment: CDR1 MDHEN and CDR2 SYDVKM. The J segment lost 1 base and the V segment lost 5 bases, leaving 2 bases of the junction unmatched. In nucleotides, the CDR3 is TGTGCCAGCAGTCCGGGACTAGCGGGGAACACCGGGGAGCTGTTTTTT. It yields the protein CASSPGLAGNTGELFF.

This clone was recorded a few times. The chain combines TRBV2 with TRBJ1-5; 7 nucleotides match TRBD1. Germline loops: CDR1 SNHLY, CDR2 FYNNEI. This CDR3 comprises 15 residues. J was trimmed by 3 bases and V by 3 bases; bases with no gene match: 5. CDR3 sequence: CASSEGQSDNQPQHF. CDR3 bases: TGTGCCAGCAGTGAGGGACAGTCGGACAATCAGCCCCAGCATTTT.

The chain couples TRBV6-2 or TRBV6-3 to TRBJ2-1, with 12 bases matching TRBD2. After removal of 0 bases from V and 6 bases from J, the junction contained 15 bases not matched to a gene. CDR1 and CDR2 from the germline V gene are MNHEY and SVGEGT. This CDR3 is 20 amino acids long. CDR3 in DNA: TGTGCCAGCAGTTACTCCTTCCAAGCTAGCGGGAGGGCCAATGCCAATGAGCAGTTCTTC. This sequence encodes CASSYSFQASGRANANEQFF.

There are a few counts of this clone. The rearrangement uses TRBV9 and TRBJ1-3; tentatively, D is TRBD1 (5 bases). CDR3 length: 15 amino acids. The V end lost 0 bases, the J end lost 4 bases, and 11 bases lay between the germline ends. Germline assignment: CDR1 SGDLS and CDR2 YYNGEE. CDR3 in DNA: TGTGCCAGCAGCGTAGCTGGGGCTGCAGGAAACACCATATATTTT. Its protein is CASSVAGAAGNTIYF.

Details on this clone: The junction departs from the called germline gene at one end, perhaps through a read error. J is TRBJ2-3 and V is TRBV7-2, with 10 positions matching TRBD2. CDR1 is SGHTA, CDR2 FQGNSA, per germline. The CDR3 length is 15 residues. CDR3 nucleotides: TGTGCCAGCATCTTAGCGGGAGGCCTCGGAGATACGCAGTATTTT. Translation: CASILAGGLGDTQYF. The entire variable domain, with the rest obtained from reference TRBV7-2 and TRBJ2-3, is as follows: GAGVSQSPSNKVTEKGKDVELRCDPISGHTALYWYRQSLGQGLEFLIYFQGNSAPDKSGLPSDRFSAERTGGSVSTLTIQRTQQEDSAVYLCASILAGGLGDTQYFGPGTRLTVL.

V is TRBV18 and J is TRBJ1-4, with D unresolved. CDR1 is KGHSH, CDR2 LQKENI, per germline. The CDR3 runs 13 residues. V was pared by 3 bases and J by 6 bases, with 8 bases between. The CDR3 coding sequence is TGTGCCAGCTCACCGAGAACGGATGAAAAACTGTTTTTT. The encoded protein is CASSPRTDEKLFF.

This clone was seen a single time. The chain carries TRBV15 and TRBJ1-2, with 7 positions matching TRBD1. The CDR3 extends over 14 amino acids. CDR1 and CDR2 (germline): LNHNV, YYDKDF (reference sequence). The ends lost 4 bases at V and 8 bases at J; junction bases unmatched: 10. CDR3 coding DNA: TGTGCCACCAGCACGCAGACAGGGCCAGAAGGCTACACCTTC. It is translated as CATSTQTGPEGYTF.